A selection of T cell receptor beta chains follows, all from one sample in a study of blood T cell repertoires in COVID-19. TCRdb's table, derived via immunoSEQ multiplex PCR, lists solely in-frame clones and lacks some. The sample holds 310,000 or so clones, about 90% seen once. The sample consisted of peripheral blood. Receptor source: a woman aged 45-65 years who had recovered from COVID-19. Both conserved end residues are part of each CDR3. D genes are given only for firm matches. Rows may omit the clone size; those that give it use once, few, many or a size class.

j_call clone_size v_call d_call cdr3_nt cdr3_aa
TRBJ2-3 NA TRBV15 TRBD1 TGTGCCACCAGCAGAGAGCCAACAGGGGGCACAGATACGCAGTATTTT CATSREPTGGTDTQYF
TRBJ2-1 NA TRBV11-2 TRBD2 TGTGCCAGCAGCCCGTCTAGCGGGAGCGTCTACAATGAGCAGTTCTTC CASSPSSGSVYNEQFF
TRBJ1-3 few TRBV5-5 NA TGTGCCAGCAGCTTGTCGTACTCTGGAAACACCATATATTTT CASSLSYSGNTIYF
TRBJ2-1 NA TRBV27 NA TGTGCCAGCAGTTCGAGCCACCCCTCCTACAATGAGCAGTTCTTC CASSSSHPSYNEQFF
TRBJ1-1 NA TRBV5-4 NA TGTGCCAGCAGCTTGGTAGTGGACACTGAAGCTTTCTTT CASSLVVDTEAFF
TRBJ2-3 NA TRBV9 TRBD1 TGTGCCAGCAGAAAAGGACAGGGTGGCACAGATACGCAGTATTTT CASRKGQGGTDTQYF
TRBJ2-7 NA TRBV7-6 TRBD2 TGTGCCAGCAGCGGACTAGCGGGGGCACCGTCCTACGAGCAGTACTTC CASSGLAGAPSYEQYF
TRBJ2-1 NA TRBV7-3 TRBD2 TGTGCCAGCAGCTCCGCAGGCGGGAGGACGAATGAGCAGTTCTTC CASSSAGGRTNEQFF
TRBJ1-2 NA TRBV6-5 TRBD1 TGTGCCAGCAGCCTTGACAGGGATGGCTACACCTTC CASSLDRDGYTF
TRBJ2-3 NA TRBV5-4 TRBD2 TGTGCCAGCAGCGGGGGACTAGCGGGAAGCACAGATACGCAGTATTTT CASSGGLAGSTDTQYF
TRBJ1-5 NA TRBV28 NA TGTGCCAGCAGTCCACAGCTTGTTAGCAATCAGCCCCAGCATTTT CASSPQLVSNQPQHF
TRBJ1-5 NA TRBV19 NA TGTGCCAGTAGTATAGATCCCCTCTCGGGGTCCGTAGATCAGCCCCAGCATTTT CASSIDPLSGSVDQPQHF
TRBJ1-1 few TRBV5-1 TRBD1 TGCGCCAGCAGCTTACCGGGACAGGAAATGGCTTTCTTT CASSLPGQEMAFF
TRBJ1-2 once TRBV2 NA TGTGCCAGCAGTGCGGTTAACTATGGCTACACCTTC CASSAVNYGYTF
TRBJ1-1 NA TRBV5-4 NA TGTGCCAGCAGCTTTGGACAGATGAACACTGAAGCTTTCTTT CASSFGQMNTEAFF